This T cell receptor beta chain was recorded in a study of blood T cell repertoires in COVID-19. Grouping used clinical history reported by participants in a survey and questionnaire. CDR1 SGHRS and CDR2 YFSETQ come from the germline V gene. Trimming stripped 1 base from V and 1 base from J, with 11 bases between. There are 15 residues in the CDR3. Clones were read by immunoSEQ multiplex PCR, and TCRdb kept only the in-frame ones, dropping some. The data contain about 440,000 clones, 70% to 90% of them seen just once; the ten biggest clones take up nearly 2%. Sequencing input: PBMCs or T cells enriched from blood (not recorded which). The origin of this receptor is a woman under 30 with acute COVID-19. V is TRBV5-1 and J is TRBJ1-2; D not certain. CDR3 loop: CASSLRKQHNYGYTF. DNA for the CDR3: TGCGCCAGCAGCTTGCGGAAACAGCATAACTATGGCTACACCTTC.